These 10 T cell receptor beta chains came from one sample sequenced in a study of cytomegalovirus exposure and HLA in healthy donors (dated 2017 in TCRdb). Library construction relied on the immunoSEQ multiplex PCR assay. A mixture of 60 forward primers for TCR Vbeta segments and 13 reverse primers for TCR Jbeta segments was used in the multiplex PCR. What TCRdb holds here is the immuneACCESS table cut down to in-frame rearrangements. Part of the clones is not present; checked against another copy, under half of the missing clones reflect an unresolved V gene, and the others are unexplained. This sample lists about 210,000 clones; less than 90% were detected once. Jointly, the top ten make up around 0.31% of the sample. Sequenced: PBMCs. Receptors originate from a woman aged 25 to 39 in good health and CMV-seronegative.

This sequence joins TRBV5-6 and TRBJ1-1; maybe TRBD1 (6 bases). Between the trimmed V and J ends, which lost 0 bases and 5 bases, there was a span of 14 bases. The CDR3 has 15 amino acids. Germline V gene data show CDR1 as SGHDT and CDR2 as YYEEEE. The CDR3 reads CASSLAVRGFTEAFF. CDR3 nucleotides: TGTGCCAGCAGCTTGGCCGTCAGGGGTTTTACTGAAGCTTTCTTT. Looking up the rest from reference TRBV5-6 and TRBJ1-1 gives the full variable domain: DAGVTQSPTHLIKTRGQQVTLRCSPKSGHDTVSWYQQALGQGPQFIFQYYEEEERQRGNFPDRFSGHQFPNYSSELNVNALLLGDSALYLCASSLAVRGFTEAFFGQGTRLTVV.

This clone has a handful of counts. This CDR3 is CASSLGLAGVYYNEQFF. In nucleotides, the CDR3 is TGTGCCAGCAGTTTGGGGCTAGCGGGAGTATACTACAATGAGCAGTTCTTC. The J gene is TRBJ2-1, the V gene TRBV28; 10 bases are shared with TRBD2. Germline CDR1 is MDHEN and CDR2 is SYDVKM. CDR3 length equals 17 residues. V shed 3 bases, J shed 3 bases, and the junction held 8 bases outside the gene matches. The complete variable domain, with remaining parts taken from reference TRBV28 and TRBJ2-1, reads DVKVTQSSRYLVKRTGEKVFLECVQDMDHENMFWYRQDPGLGLRLIYFSYDVKMKEKGDIPEGYSVSREKKERFSLILESASTNQTSMYLCASSLGLAGVYYNEQFFGPGTRLTVL.

The chain has TRBV6-5 and TRBJ2-1, with D tentatively TRBD1 (5 bases). V was clipped by 4 bases and J by 5 bases, with 9 bases between them. The CDR3 has 13 amino acids. From germline, CDR1 is MNHEY and CDR2 SVGAGI. In DNA, the CDR3 is TGTGCCAGCAGTTTGGTGGGGCACAATGAGCAGTTCTTC. It codes for CASSLVGHNEQFF.

Concerning this clone itself: The junction differs from germline at one of its ends, possibly a read error. The chain has TRBV28 and TRBJ2-6, with a possible D match to TRBD1 (5 bases). The CDR3 has 13 residues. The V gene's germline CDR1 is MDHEN and CDR2 SYDVKM. The CDR3 reads CATHPSGANVPTF. The CDR3, as DNA: TGTGCCACCCACCCCTCTGGGGCCAACGTCCCGACTTTC.

The chain has TRBV6-5 and TRBJ1-3; weak D call: TRBD1 (5 bases). CDR1 is MNHEY, CDR2 SVGAGI, per germline. With 4 bases removed from V and 4 bases from J, the gap between germline ends came to 11 bases. This CDR3 is built from 14 residues. This chain's CDR3 is CASSSQGYGNTIYF. The CDR3 DNA reads TGTGCCAGCAGTTCCCAGGGATACGGAAACACCATATATTTT.

The chain recombines TRBV28 with TRBJ1-2; D is uncertain. From germline, CDR1 is MDHEN and CDR2 SYDVKM. The CDR3 runs 13 residues. Trimming removed 5 bases at V and 4 bases at J, with 11 bases between. DNA for the CDR3: TGTGCCAGCAGTCCAGGCCGGGGCTATGGCTACACCTTC. Translation gives CASSPGRGYGYTF.

This sequence joins TRBV25-1 and TRBJ2-7; maybe TRBD2 (5 bases). This CDR3 region has 14 residues. Per the germline V gene, CDR1 is MGHDK and CDR2 is SYGVNS. Trimming took off 9 bases at V and 0 bases at J, with 15 bases between the two ends. Written as DNA, the CDR3 is TGTGCCAGTTCCCTTTCGGGGAGCTCCTACGAGCAGTACTTC. Encoded protein: CASSLSGSSYEQYF.

V is TRBV6-5 and J is TRBJ1-1; D is ambiguous. V was pared by 5 bases and J by 6 bases, with 10 bases between. CDR1 and CDR2 from the germline V gene are MNHEY and SVGAGI. The CDR3 is made up of 12 amino acids. The CDR3 DNA reads TGTGCCAGCAGTGATCGAGGAGCTGAAGCTTTCTTT. It yields the protein CASSDRGAEAFF.

This clone occurred a few times. This chain connects TRBV5-1 to TRBJ2-6, with D perhaps matching TRBD1 (5 bases). V was pared by 2 bases and J by 0 bases, with 15 bases between. CDR1 is SGHRS and CDR2 is YFSETQ in the germline V gene. The length of the CDR3 is 18 residues. The CDR3 protein is CASSFRAGFLSGANVLTF. The CDR3 DNA follows: TGCGCCAGCAGCTTCCGAGCAGGGTTTCTCTCTGGGGCCAACGTCCTGACTTTC.

This clone was found once. The junction differs from germline at one of its ends, possibly a read error. This chain connects TRBV7-7 to TRBJ2-5; TRBD2 matches 8 bases. The CDR3 length is 14 residues. Germline assignment: CDR1 SSHAT and CDR2 FNYEAQ (reference sequence). This chain's CDR3 is CASSLAGGEETQYF. The CDR3, as DNA: TGTGCTAGCAGCTTAGCCGGGGGGGAAGAGACCCAGTACTTC. Complete variable domain (other parts from reference TRBV7-7 and TRBJ2-5): GAGVSQSPRYKVTKRGQDVTLRCDPISSHATLYWYQQALGQGPEFLTYFNYEAQPDKSGLPSDRFSAERPEGSISTLTIQRTEQRDSAMYRCASSLAGGEETQYFGPGTRLLVL.